The 18 T cell receptor beta chains presented below share a single source sample, sequenced in a study of blood T cell repertoires in COVID-19. Sequenced by immunoSEQ multiplex PCR; TCRdb stores in-frame clones only, minus some. Seen here are 100,000 to 150,000 clones, about 88% observed once, and the top ten hold more than 0.9%. Specimen: peripheral blood. These receptors were collected from a woman aged 80 or over with acute or convalescent COVID-19.

This rearrangement joins TRBV10-3 to TRBJ1-6; no clear D. V was pared by 3 bases and J by 8 bases, with 8 bases between. CDR1 ENHRY and CDR2 SYGVKD come from the germline V gene. The CDR3 runs to 13 residues. The CDR3 loop reads CAISETADSPLHF. The CDR3 region has the DNA TGTGCCATCAGTGAAACGGCGGATTCACCCCTCCACTTT.

The chain combines TRBV5-4 with TRBJ2-1; 9 bases match TRBD2. The CDR3 is 14 residues long. Germline loops: CDR1 SGHNT, CDR2 YYREEE (reference sequence). After removal of 7 bases from V and 6 bases from J, the junction contained 8 bases not matched to a gene. CDR3 loop: CASGAGGFGNEQFF. CDR3 in DNA: TGTGCCAGCGGCGCGGGGGGGTTTGGCAATGAGCAGTTCTTC.

The count of this clone is one. This chain links TRBV18 with TRBJ1-1; the match to TRBD1 covers 7 bases. Trimming at V came to 5 bases and at J to 3 bases, leaving 9 bases not matched to a gene. This CDR3 comprises 15 residues. The germline CDR1 and CDR2 sequences are KGHSH and LQKENI. DNA for the CDR3: TGTGCCAGCTCATCATCGACAGGGTGGGACACTGAAGCTTTCTTT. Translated: CASSSSTGWDTEAFF.

The chain combines TRBV5-5 with TRBJ1-6; D is uncertain. This CDR3 has 16 amino acids. V was trimmed by 4 bases and J by 9 bases, leaving 20 bases between them. Looked up from germline, CDR1 is SGHKS and CDR2 is YYEKEE (reference sequence). The CDR3 sequence: CASSQPGIQKVSPLHF. CDR3 coding DNA: TGTGCCAGCAGCCAACCAGGAATCCAGAAAGTTTCACCCCTCCACTTT.

J is TRBJ2-3 and V is TRBV5-1; D is possibly TRBD2 (6 bases). In germline, CDR1 is SGHRS, CDR2 YFSETQ. Trimming stripped 1 base from V and 2 bases from J, with 11 bases between. This CDR3 is 15 amino acids long. DNA of the CDR3: TGCGCCAGCAGCTTGTTGGGGGGTTTCACAGATACGCAGTATTTT. Translating it yields CASSLLGGFTDTQYF.

This clone was detected only once. The chain uses TRBV7-2 and TRBJ1-4; a weak D match, TRBD1 (6 bases). The V gene lost 5 bases and the J gene lost 0 bases, with 13 bases spanning the gap. Germline V gene lookup returns CDR1 SGHTA and CDR2 FQGNSA. This CDR3 spans 16 amino acids. CDR3 DNA: TGTGCCAGCAGCCCGGACAGTGACTCAACTAATGAAAAACTGTTTTTT. Its protein product is CASSPDSDSTNEKLFF.

This clone has a single count. This chain connects TRBV7-9 to TRBJ2-2, with D hard to call. The CDR3 has 16 residues. V lost 5 bases and J lost 0, with 13 bases in between. From germline, CDR1 is SEHNR and CDR2 FQNEAQ (reference sequence). CDR3 nucleotide sequence: TGTGCCAGCAGCCCCTTGGGCCTCTCGAACACCGGGGAGCTGTTTTTT. Encoded protein: CASSPLGLSNTGELFF.

The gene calls are TRBV7-2 and TRBJ2-7; possible D gene TRBD1, 5 bases. The germline V gene has CDR1 SGHTA and CDR2 FQGNSA. This CDR3 comprises 18 residues. V gave up 5 bases and J gave up 2 bases, with 25 bases separating them. In DNA, the CDR3 is TGTGCCAGCAGCACCCTCCCCGCCGACAGCATTTGGGCCTACGAGCAGTACTTC. It yields the protein CASSTLPADSIWAYEQYF.

The chain is built from TRBV10-1 and TRBJ2-1, with 9 bases that match TRBD1. CDR3 length: 18 amino acids. Trimming took 9 bases from V and 0 from J; bases not matched to a gene: 15. Germline CDR1 is WNHNN and CDR2 is SYGVQD (reference sequence). CDR3 sequence reads: CARVRDRVLFLSYNEQFF. The CDR3 DNA is TGCGCCAGGGTCCGGGACAGGGTGCTTTTTCTCTCCTACAATGAGCAGTTCTTC.

The rearrangement links TRBV6-4 to TRBJ1-5; tentatively, D is TRBD1 (6 bases). Trimming removed 6 bases from V and 0 bases from J, with 15 bases in between. The CDR3 is made up of 16 amino acids. Per germline, CDR1 MRHNA and CDR2 SNTAGT. The CDR3 protein is CASREDRTFSNQPQHF. In DNA, the CDR3 is TGTGCCAGCAGGGAGGACAGAACCTTTAGCAATCAGCCCCAGCATTTT.

The chain is built from TRBV20-1 and TRBJ2-6; D ambiguous. Germline CDR1 is DFQATT and CDR2 is SNEGSKA (reference sequence). Deletions cut 4 bases from V and 1 base from J, with 17 bases between. This CDR3 has 17 amino acids. The CDR3 sequence is CSANDGSYYSGANVLTF. The CDR3 DNA reads as TGCAGTGCTAATGATGGCAGTTACTATTCTGGGGCCAACGTCCTGACTTTC.

The chain joins TRBV4-3 to TRBJ1-4, with 8 bases lining up with TRBD1. Germline V gene data show CDR1 as LGHNA and CDR2 as YSLEER. CDR3 length equals 15 residues. V shed 6 bases and J 6 bases; nucleotides not matched to a gene: 9. The CDR3, as DNA: TGCGCCAGCAGTCATACCGGGACAGGCGATGAAAAACTGTTTTTT. It specifies CASSHTGTGDEKLFF.

The chain combines TRBV7-9 with TRBJ1-2; TRBD1 matches 9 bases. The germline V gene has CDR1 SEHNR and CDR2 FQNEAQ (reference sequence). The CDR3 loop spans 14 amino acids. V gave up 5 bases and J gave up 5 bases; unmatched junction bases: 6. The CDR3 region has the DNA TGTGCCAGCAGCCCGACAGGGGGTTTTTATGGCTACACCTTC. Residues: CASSPTGGFYGYTF.

The J gene is TRBJ2-3, the V gene TRBV2; D is unresolved. Trimming stripped 8 bases from V and 0 bases from J, with 3 bases between. The CDR3 extends over 11 amino acids. Germline V gives CDR1 SNHLY, CDR2 FYNNEI. The CDR3 coding sequence is TGTGCCAGCGGCAGCACAGATACGCAGTATTTT. This encodes CASGSTDTQYF. The whole variable domain, remainder taken from reference TRBV2 and TRBJ2-3, is EPEVTQTPSHQVTQMGQEVILRCVPISNHLYFYWYRQILGQKVEFLVSFYNNEISEKSEIFDDQFSVERPDGSNFTLKIRSTKLEDSAMYFCASGSTDTQYFGPGTRLTVL.

V and J are TRBV7-2 and TRBJ1-5; no definite D call. V was shortened by 3 bases and J by 7 bases, with 13 bases between the two germline ends. Germline CDR1 is SGHTA and CDR2 is FQGNSA. CDR3 size: 14 residues. CDR3 residues: CASSLDQRVQPQHF. CDR3 coding DNA: TGTGCCAGCAGCTTGGACCAGAGGGTGCAGCCCCAGCATTTT.

This chain uses TRBV7-3 with TRBJ2-1; TRBD2 matches 11 bases. The CDR3 covers 17 residues. Germline V gene data show CDR1 as SGHTA and CDR2 as FQGTGA. V shed 5 bases and J 0 bases; nucleotides not matched to a gene: 6. The CDR3 region has the DNA TGTGCCAGCAGCCCAATAGCGGGGGGGAGCTCCTACAATGAGCAGTTCTTC. Amino acid sequence: CASSPIAGGSSYNEQFF.

V and J are TRBV19 and TRBJ1-3; 7 bases map to TRBD1. The CDR3 length is 13 residues. CDR1 LNHDA and CDR2 SQIVND come from the germline V gene (reference sequence). The J segment lost 4 bases and the V segment lost 8 bases, leaving 5 bases of the junction unmatched. The CDR3 coding sequence is TGTGCCAGTTTCGACAGGGAAGGAAACACCATATATTTT. This translates into CASFDREGNTIYF. The whole variable domain, remainder taken from reference TRBV19 and TRBJ1-3, is DGGITQSPKYLFRKEGQNVTLSCEQNLNHDAMYWYRQDPGQGLRLIYYSQIVNDFQKGDIAEGYSVSREKKESFPLTVTSAQKNPTAFYLCASFDREGNTIYFGEGSWLTVV.

This clone showed up just once. The chain couples TRBV28 to TRBJ1-1; TRBD1 matches 7 bases. Unmatched junction bases numbered 5, after V lost 6 bases and J lost 1 base. CDR1 is MDHEN, CDR2 SYDVKM, per germline. The CDR3 sequence is 14 residues long. This CDR3 is CASRSGQENTEAFF. CDR3 DNA: TGTGCCAGCAGAAGCGGACAGGAGAACACTGAAGCTTTCTTT.